What follows are 24 T cell receptor beta chains derived from one specimen sequenced in a study of T cell repertoires in cytomegalovirus infection. Antigen specificity for these receptors is unknown. From the reads, TCRdb called clonotypes with MiXCR, one entry per CDR3 protein. The data show around 300,000 distinct CDR3 sequences, with approximately 22% seen just once and roughly 19% held by the top ten. Sequencing used cultured PBMCs, obtained from culture after CMV antigen stimulation. All receptors come from a human donor in good health (CMV status not recorded). Some clones in this sample may be carry-over from other donors' samples.

This clonotype appeared once. The chain employs TRBV5-1 and TRBJ1-2, with D unclear. V was clipped by 3 bases and J by 4 bases, with 13 bases between them. The CDR3 runs to 14 residues. The germline gives CDR1 SGHRS, CDR2 YFSETQ. This CDR3 reads CASSSDGRGYGYTF. The CDR3 nucleotides read TGCGCCAGCAGCTCGGACGGCCGGGGCTATGGCTACACCTTC.

This chain links TRBV2 with TRBJ1-5, with 7 bases matching TRBD1. J gave up 0 bases and V 6 bases, and 11 bases lay outside the gene matches. This CDR3 has 17 amino acids. Germline V CDR1 and CDR2: SNHLY, FYNNEI. CDR3 region: CASSPGQRRYSNQPQHF. The CDR3 nucleotides read TGTGCCAGCAGCCCGGGACAGAGGCGTTATAGCAATCAGCCCCAGCATTTT.

The table lists this clonotype with a count of one. This chain connects TRBV3-1 to TRBJ2-5; 7 positions match TRBD2. The CDR3 consists of 13 residues. Germline V gene sequence: CDR1 LGHDT, CDR2 YNNKEL (reference sequence). V lost 3 bases and J lost 4; bases outside the gene matches: 2. CDR3 protein: CASSHCGGETQYF. In DNA form, the CDR3 reads TGTGCCAGCAGCCATTGCGGGGGAGAGACCCAGTACTTC.

This clonotype was observed a few times. The chain uses TRBV29-1 and TRBJ2-2, with a tentative D call TRBD1 (6 bases). The V end was cut by 4 bases, the J end by 2 bases, with 11 bases between. CDR1 is SQVTM, CDR2 ANQGSEA, per germline. This CDR3 has 14 amino acids. In nucleotides, the CDR3 is TGCAGCGTTGCGAGCAGGGGCAACACCGGGGAGCTGTTTTTT. Residues: CSVASRGNTGELFF.

This clonotype occurred a few times. The chain recombines TRBV7-9 with TRBJ2-2; TRBD1 aligns across 9 bases. This CDR3 has 16 residues. Germline CDR1 and CDR2: SEHNR and FQNEAQ (reference sequence). The trim removed 5 bases at V and 0 bases at J, leaving 4 bases unmatched. The CDR3 DNA follows: TGTGCCAGCAGCCGCAGACAGGGGGCGAACACCGGGGAGCTGTTTTTT. It specifies CASSRRQGANTGELFF.

The chain carries TRBV11-2 and TRBJ2-1, with 9 bases that match TRBD2. The V and J ends lost 6 bases and 7 bases, in that order; junction bases with no gene match: 7. CDR1 is SGHAT, CDR2 FQNNGV, per germline. This CDR3 has 14 amino acids. The CDR3: CASRVSGSGNEQFF. As DNA, the CDR3 is TGTGCCAGCAGGGTTAGCGGGAGTGGTAATGAGCAGTTCTTC.

The rearrangement links TRBV7-9 to TRBJ2-3; TRBD2 might be the D (6 bases). V gave up 5 bases and J gave up 0 bases, with 18 bases separating them. The length of the CDR3 is 17 residues. CDR1 and CDR2 from the germline V gene are SEHNR and FQNEAQ (reference sequence). CDR3 nucleotide sequence: TGTGCCAGCAGCCTTTGGGGACTGACTTCTAGCACAGATACGCAGTATTTT. This codes for CASSLWGLTSSTDTQYF.

V and J are TRBV10-3 and TRBJ2-7; 7 bases agree with TRBD2. CDR3 length equals 12 residues. Germline trimming cut 9 bases from V and 2 bases from J; bases unmatched to any gene: 4. Per the germline V gene, CDR1 is ENHRY and CDR2 is SYGVKD. CDR3 protein: CAITAGTYEQYF. CDR3 sequence (DNA): TGTGCCATAACAGCGGGGACCTACGAGCAGTACTTC.

The J gene is TRBJ1-2, the V gene TRBV4-2; 7 nucleotides match TRBD1. Germline V gene data show CDR1 as LGHNA and CDR2 as YNFKEQ. V shed 1 base, J shed 5 bases, and the junction held 7 bases outside the gene matches. The length of the CDR3 is 15 residues. The CDR3 nucleotides read TGTGCCAGCAGCCAAGGAGGGGGCGTAGAATATGGCTACACCTTC. This translates into CASSQGGGVEYGYTF.

The table lists this clonotype with many counts. The rearrangement links TRBV14 to TRBJ1-2; D not certain. The germline CDR1 and CDR2 sequences are SGHDN and FVKESK. The CDR3 loop spans 13 amino acids. Trimming pared 0 bases from V and 4 bases from J, leaving 6 bases between. CDR3 nucleotides: TGTGCCAGCAGCCAAGATATCAGCTATGGCTACACCTTC. Protein product: CASSQDISYGYTF. The complete variable domain, with remaining parts taken from reference TRBV14 and TRBJ1-2, reads EAGVTQFPSHSVIEKGQTVTLRCDPISGHDNLYWYRRVMGKEIKFLLHFVKESKQDESGMPNNRFLAERTGGTYSTLKVQPAELEDSGVYFCASSQDISYGYTFGSGTRLTVV.

The chain uses TRBV6-1 and TRBJ2-7; D not certain. Germline CDR1 MNHNS, CDR2 SASEGT. The CDR3 is 14 amino acids. V gave up 0 bases and J gave up 0 bases, with 6 bases separating them. The CDR3 spells CASSEAGRSYEQYV. DNA for the CDR3: TGTGCCAGCAGTGAAGCAGGGCGCTCCTACGAGCAGTACGTC.

This clonotype was recorded at least ten times. The chain recombines TRBV6-1 with TRBJ2-2; the match to TRBD2 covers 8 bases. V trimming: 8 bases; J trimming: 3 bases; junction bases outside the gene matches: 8. The CDR3 totals 15 residues. Germline CDR1 MNHNS, CDR2 SASEGT. CDR3 sequence (DNA): TGTGCCAGCCGGTACGGGAGGGGGGACACCGGGGAGCTGTTTTTT. Translated: CASRYGRGDTGELFF.

V is TRBV28 and J is TRBJ2-2; D uncertain. The CDR3 consists of 15 residues. CDR1 and CDR2 from the germline V gene are MDHEN and SYDVKM. Trimming removed 3 bases at V and 2 bases at J, with 10 bases between. CDR3 in amino acids: CASSFSQSNTGELFF. The CDR3 DNA sequence: TGTGCCAGCAGTTTTTCCCAGTCTAACACCGGGGAGCTGTTTTTT.

The chain links TRBV20-1 to TRBJ2-2; 10 bases match TRBD2. Germline CDR1 and CDR2: DFQATT and SNEGSKA (reference sequence). Unmatched junction bases numbered 0, after V lost 7 bases and J lost 1 base. The CDR3 totals 13 residues. The CDR3: CSGLAGNTGELFF. The DNA for the CDR3 is TGCAGTGGACTAGCGGGGAACACCGGGGAGCTGTTTTTT.

At least ten counts were recorded for this clonotype. The V call is TRBV12-3 or TRBV12-4, the J call TRBJ2-7; 11 bases fit TRBD1. The trim removed 6 bases at V and 6 bases at J, leaving 7 bases unmatched. This CDR3 has 14 residues. CDR3 in amino acids: CASRPGGTGGEQYF. The CDR3 DNA is TGTGCCAGCAGACCCGGAGGGACAGGGGGCGAGCAGTACTTC.

V is TRBV18 and J is TRBJ2-1; 16 positions match TRBD2. With 6 bases clipped from V and 5 bases from J, the junction kept 1 base outside the gene matches. The CDR3 covers 15 residues. CDR1 is KGHSH, CDR2 LQKENI, per germline. CDR3 residues: CASSGTSGRDNEQFF. CDR3 DNA: TGTGCCAGCTCCGGGACTAGCGGGAGGGACAATGAGCAGTTCTTC.

The V gene is TRBV12-3 or TRBV12-4, the J gene TRBJ1-1; a weak D match, TRBD1 (5 bases). The CDR3 totals 12 residues. Trimming cost V 6 bases and J 6 bases, with 11 bases left between them. The CDR3 coding sequence is TGTGCCAGCAGAGCAGGGTTAGCTGAAGCTTTCTTT. Translated, it gives CASRAGLAEAFF.

A few counts support this clonotype. The chain has TRBV12-3 or TRBV12-4 and TRBJ2-6; D gene ambiguous. Trimming stripped 1 base from V and 0 bases from J, with 4 bases between. The CDR3 has 15 amino acids. The CDR3 loop is CASSLVASGANVLTF. The CDR3 nucleotides read TGTGCCAGCAGTTTAGTGGCCTCTGGGGCCAACGTCCTGACTTTC.

This clonotype was found a few times. This chain joins TRBV28 and TRBJ2-1; 10 bases line up with TRBD2. V lost 4 bases, J lost 6 bases, and 9 bases stayed unmatched. Germline V gene lookup returns CDR1 MDHEN and CDR2 SYDVKM. There are 16 residues in the CDR3. CDR3 region: CASSSLNWTSGNEQFF. CDR3 bases: TGTGCCAGCAGTTCCCTAAACTGGACTAGCGGCAATGAGCAGTTCTTC.

This clonotype was recorded a few times. The rearrangement joins TRBV5-1 to TRBJ1-1, with TRBD1 matching 9 bases. J was trimmed by 5 bases and V by 4 bases; bases with no gene match: 9. CDR3 size: 15 residues. CDR1 and CDR2 from the germline V gene are SGHRS and YFSETQ. CDR3 protein: CASSGKTGGRTEAFF. The DNA for the CDR3 is TGCGCCAGCAGCGGAAAGACAGGGGGTCGGACTGAAGCTTTCTTT.

Ten or more counts support this clonotype. The CDR3 spells CASSLPRGSGSYNEQFF. In DNA form, the CDR3 reads TGTGCCAGCAGCTTACCCCGGGGTAGCGGGAGTTATAATGAGCAGTTCTTC. The V call is TRBV7-2, the J call TRBJ2-1; the match to TRBD2 covers 9 bases. Germline V gene sequence: CDR1 SGHTA, CDR2 FQGNSA. Losses at the gene ends were 2 bases for V and 7 bases for J; bases not matched to a gene: 12. This CDR3 spans 17 amino acids.

This clonotype was seen once. The rearrangement links TRBV19 to TRBJ2-1, with D uncertain. The germline gives CDR1 LNHDA, CDR2 SQIVND (reference sequence). The CDR3 sequence is 13 residues long. Trimming pared 1 base from V and 5 bases from J, leaving 6 bases between. The CDR3 nucleotides read TGTGCCAGTAGTATAGGCCAGAACAATGAGCAGTTCTTC. This encodes CASSIGQNNEQFF.

The CDR3 protein is CATSEAGSHSNQPQHF. CDR3 coding DNA: TGTGCCACCAGTGAGGCAGGCTCTCATAGCAATCAGCCCCAGCATTTT. V and J are TRBV24-1 and TRBJ1-5; D remains ambiguous. The CDR3 totals 16 residues. Trimming stripped 4 bases from V and 0 bases from J, with 12 bases between. CDR1 and CDR2 from the germline V gene are KGHDR and SFDVKD.

This clonotype was counted only a few times. J is TRBJ2-7 and V is TRBV27; tentatively, D is TRBD1 (5 bases). In germline, CDR1 is MNHEY, CDR2 SMNVEV (reference sequence). Trimming removed 6 bases from V and 4 bases from J, with 13 bases in between. This CDR3 has 13 residues. The CDR3: CASSQGLLYEQYV. In DNA form, the CDR3 reads TGTGCCAGCAGCCAGGGCCTTTTATACGAGCAGTACGTC.